This T cell receptor (beta chain) was sequenced during a study of OX40 agonist ivuxolimab in advanced cancers. Study overall: Each dose-escalation patient presented with hepatocellular carcinoma, melanoma, renal cell or head and neck cancer. Study-wide findings and caveats: The antigens recognized by the expanded peripheral T cells, that is their antigen specificity, were not determined. More expanded clones were found, on average, in CD8+ than in CD4+ T cells.

Generated by immunoSEQ multiplex PCR, the TCRdb table keeps only in-frame clones and is missing some. The top ten clones hold 1.4% of a sample with over 45,000 clones, around 89% of them seen once. Details on this clone: Its antigen is unknown.

V dropped 4 bases and J dropped 9 bases, with 19 bases sitting between them. CDR1 SGHTS and CDR2 YDEGEE come from the germline V gene. The CDR3 is made up of 14 amino acids. This chain links TRBV5-8 with TRBJ1-1, with D perhaps TRBD1 (5 bases). This sample comprised CD4+ or CD8+ T cells sorted from blood, obtained in a trial of the OX40 agonist ivuxolimab. This clonotype originated in an adult with an advanced solid tumor such as melanoma, head and neck, liver or kidney cancer. In DNA form, the CDR3 reads TGTGCCAGCAGCCGGGGGGGGAACGGGCCCCAAGCTTTCTTT. Translation: CASSRGGNGPQAFF.